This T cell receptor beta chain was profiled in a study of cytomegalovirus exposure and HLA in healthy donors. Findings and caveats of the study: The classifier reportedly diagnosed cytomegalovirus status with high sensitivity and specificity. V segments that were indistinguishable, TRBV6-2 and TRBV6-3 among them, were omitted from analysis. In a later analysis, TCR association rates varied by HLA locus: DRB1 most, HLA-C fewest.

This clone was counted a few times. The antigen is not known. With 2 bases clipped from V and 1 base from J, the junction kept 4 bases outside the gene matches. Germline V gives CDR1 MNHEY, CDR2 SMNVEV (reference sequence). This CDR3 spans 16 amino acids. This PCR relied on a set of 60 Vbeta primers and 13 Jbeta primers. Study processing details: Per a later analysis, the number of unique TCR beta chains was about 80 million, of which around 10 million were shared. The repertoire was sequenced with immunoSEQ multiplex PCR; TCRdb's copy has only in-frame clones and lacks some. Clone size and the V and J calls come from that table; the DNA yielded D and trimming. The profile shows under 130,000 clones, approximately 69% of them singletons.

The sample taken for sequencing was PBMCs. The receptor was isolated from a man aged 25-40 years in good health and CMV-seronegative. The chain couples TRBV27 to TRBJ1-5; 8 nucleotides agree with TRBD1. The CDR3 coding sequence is TGTGCCAGCAGTTTAGAGCAGGGGGCGAGCAATCAGCCCCAGCATTTT. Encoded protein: CASSLEQGASNQPQHF.